One sample yielded the 4 T cell receptor beta chains listed below, sequenced in a study of blood T cell repertoires in COVID-19. The protocol was immunoSEQ multiplex PCR, while the TCRdb copy is restricted to in-frame clones and leaves out a portion. The sample lists roughly 160,000 clones; 82% were seen once. The source material was peripheral blood. Receptor source: a woman older than 75 with active or convalescent COVID-19.

This clone has only a few counts. The rearrangement links TRBV18 to TRBJ1-1; the D gene is possibly TRBD1 (6 bases). Germline V gene data show CDR1 as KGHSH and CDR2 as LQKENI. There are 16 residues in the CDR3. Deletions cut 4 bases from V and 0 bases from J, with 15 bases between. For the CDR3, the DNA is TGTGCCAGCTCACAGAAAGGGGGGGGGATGAACACTGAAGCTTTCTTT. Its translation is CASSQKGGGMNTEAFF.

This sequence joins TRBV7-9 and TRBJ2-7; D might be TRBD2 (6 bases). This CDR3 is 16 amino acids long. Trimming pared 1 base from V and 2 bases from J, leaving 15 bases between. Per the germline V gene, CDR1 is SEHNR and CDR2 is FQNEAQ (reference sequence). The CDR3 region has the DNA TGTGCCAGCAGCTTAGGACGGGGCGGGATCACCTACGAGCAGTACTTC. This translates into CASSLGRGGITYEQYF.

The rearrangement joins TRBV9 to TRBJ1-1; D not certain. The CDR3 covers 16 residues. From germline, CDR1 is SGDLS and CDR2 YYNGEE. V was clipped by 3 bases and J by 0 bases, with 15 bases between them. The CDR3 sequence: CASSASLGNLNTEAFF. The CDR3 DNA follows: TGTGCCAGCAGCGCAAGCCTCGGGAACTTGAACACTGAAGCTTTCTTT.

This clone came up many times. This chain links TRBV7-2 with TRBJ1-2, with a possible D match to TRBD1 (6 bases). V was cut by 4 bases and J by 2 bases, with 14 bases left in between. The CDR3 is 15 residues long. Germline values: CDR1 SGHTA, CDR2 FQGNSA. The CDR3 here is CASSSLQGTNYGYTF. CDR3 sequence (DNA): TGTGCCAGCAGCTCACTCCAGGGGACCAACTATGGCTACACCTTC.